A single sample is the source of the 20 T cell receptor beta chains below, sequenced in a study of T-cell reconstitution after alpha-beta-depleted transplantation in children (dated by TCRdb to the mid-2010s). The treatment or condition tag for this specimen amounts to: allogeneic hematopoietic cell transplantation with graft depleted of TCRalphabeta T cells and CD19 B cells. The library was prepared using PCR. The listed sequencing device is Illumina HiSeq 2500. To normalize quantification of the TCRbeta repertoire, the TCR libraries were built with molecular barcoding that relied on unique molecular identifiers. TCRdb itself trimmed the public reads at Q25 with fastp, ran MiXCR and retained productive beta chains. All rows with the same CDR3 protein become a single entry with the most common DNA and genes. This sample is represented by around 110,000 distinct CDR3 sequences; approximately 10% of them were singletons. The top ten clones comprise under 40% of the sample.

Sequencing was performed on PBMCs, taken before TCRalphabeta/CD19-depleted stem cell transplant. The origin of the receptors is a boy aged 2 to 10 with acute lymphoblastic leukemia, due to receive a stem cell transplant.

This clonotype was counted at least ten times. One end of the junction varies from germline; a read error may be responsible. The chain combines TRBV7-7 with TRBJ2-5; 7 bases are a match to TRBD1. The length of the CDR3 is 16 residues. Germline V gene data show CDR1 as SSHAT and CDR2 as FNYEAQ (reference sequence). The CDR3 nucleotides are TGTGCTAGCAGCTTAACGATGGGACAGAGCCAAGAGACCCAGTACTTC. The encoded protein is CASSLTMGQSQETQYF.

This clonotype appeared many times. The V and J genes are TRBV19 and TRBJ2-7; D is perhaps TRBD2 (6 bases). CDR3 length equals 16 residues. Germline CDR1 and CDR2: LNHDA and SQIVND (reference sequence). V lost 6 bases to trimming and J lost 5 bases, with 23 bases between them. The CDR3 coding sequence is TGTGCCAGTAGGAAGACCGTAGCCCCGGGAGATCACGAGCAGTACTTC. Protein product: CASRKTVAPGDHEQYF. The whole variable domain, filled in from reference TRBV19 and TRBJ2-7, reads DGGITQSPKYLFRKEGQNVTLSCEQNLNHDAMYWYRQDPGQGLRLIYYSQIVNDFQKGDIAEGYSVSREKKESFPLTVTSAQKNPTAFYLCASRKTVAPGDHEQYFGPGTRLTVT.

The chain joins TRBV7-3 to TRBJ2-4; possibly TRBD1 or TRBD2 for D (5 bases each). Trimming removed 4 bases from V and 5 bases from J, with 12 bases in between. Germline-derived CDR1 and CDR2 are SGHTA and FQGTGA. The length of the CDR3 is 14 residues. The CDR3 reads CASSSGTGENIQYF. The CDR3 DNA sequence: TGTGCCAGCAGCTCAGGGACGGGCGAAAACATTCAGTACTTC.

The chain carries TRBV4-1 and TRBJ2-1; 9 bases align to TRBD2. CDR1 is MGHRA and CDR2 is YSYEKL in the germline V gene. The CDR3 totals 16 residues. Losses at the gene ends were 2 bases for V and 4 bases for J; bases not matched to a gene: 6. This CDR3 is CASSQKAGGWYNEQFF. The CDR3 DNA reads as TGCGCCAGCAGCCAAAAAGCGGGAGGTTGGTACAATGAGCAGTTCTTC.

The chain combines TRBV10-3 with TRBJ2-2; 14 nucleotides line up with TRBD2. The CDR3 runs to 17 residues. CDR1 is ENHRY, CDR2 SYGVKD, per germline. Losses at the gene ends were 9 bases for V and 3 bases for J; bases not matched to a gene: 9. CDR3 nucleotides: TGTGCCATACCGGGACTAGCGGGAGCCCGCTACACCGGGGAGCTGTTTTTT. Translating gives CAIPGLAGARYTGELFF.

This clonotype was observed a handful of times. This chain uses TRBV6-1 with TRBJ1-1; D remains unclear. The CDR3 has 15 residues. Germline V CDR1 and CDR2: MNHNS, SASEGT. Trimming shortened V by 7 bases and J by 0 bases, and 15 bases separated the two germline ends. CDR3 sequence reads: CASTPRSPVNTEAFF. The CDR3 nucleotides read TGTGCCAGCACCCCAAGGTCCCCGGTGAACACTGAAGCTTTCTTT.

This chain uses TRBV6-1 with TRBJ1-1; TRBD1 aligns across 8 bases. This CDR3 region has 16 residues. In germline, CDR1 is MNHNS, CDR2 SASEGT. The J segment lost 12 bases and the V segment lost 4 bases, leaving 19 bases of the junction unmatched. The CDR3 region is CASSGGTGVVKSRPFF. The CDR3 DNA is TGTGCCAGCAGTGGGGGGACAGGCGTTGTAAAAAGTCGCCCTTTCTTT.

The genes are TRBV5-1 and TRBJ1-1; TRBD1 aligns across 8 bases. Germline V gives CDR1 SGHRS, CDR2 YFSETQ. V gave up 4 bases and J gave up 7 bases; unmatched junction bases: 9. The CDR3 length is 14 residues. The CDR3 DNA is TGCGCCAGCAGCCTGAGGACAGGGTTGAGTGAAGCTTTCTTT. As protein: CASSLRTGLSEAFF.

In this sample, this clonotype turned up many times. The J gene is TRBJ2-1, the V gene TRBV5-1, with 8 bases that match TRBD1. Unmatched junction bases numbered 7, after V lost 5 bases and J lost 6 bases. Germline values: CDR1 SGHRS, CDR2 YFSETQ. There are 14 residues in the CDR3. The CDR3 reads CASSPGTGGNEQFF. The CDR3 DNA reads TGCGCCAGCAGTCCCGGGACAGGTGGCAATGAGCAGTTCTTC.

This clonotype was recorded many times. CDR3 amino acids: CASSLRTGGRDEQFF. CDR3 DNA sequence: TGTGCCAGCAGCTTGCGGACAGGGGGCAGGGATGAGCAGTTCTTC. V usage is TRBV5-6 and J usage is TRBJ2-1; 11 nucleotides align to TRBD1. Germline assignment: CDR1 SGHDT and CDR2 YYEEEE. The CDR3 has 15 residues. The junction had 5 bases not matched to a gene; V was cut back by 1 base and J by 8 bases.

This clonotype was found many times. V gene TRBV7-8 combines with J gene TRBJ2-1, with D tentatively TRBD1 (5 bases). Germline CDR1 reads SGHVS; CDR2 reads FQNEAQ. Trimming stripped 6 bases from V and 8 bases from J, with 26 bases between. The CDR3 is made up of 17 amino acids. CDR3 in amino acids: CASRPTYTDPKGDEQFF. CDR3 in DNA: TGTGCCAGCAGACCCACATATACAGATCCTAAAGGGGATGAGCAGTTCTTC.

This clonotype was detected only a few times. V and J are TRBV28 and TRBJ1-2, with 7 bases matching TRBD1. J was trimmed by 3 bases and V by 5 bases; bases with no gene match: 6. This CDR3 has 14 residues. In germline, CDR1 is MDHEN, CDR2 SYDVKM. CDR3 in amino acids: CASSPGTAHYGYTF. The CDR3 coding sequence is TGTGCCAGCAGTCCCGGGACAGCCCACTATGGCTACACCTTC.

In this sample, this clonotype turned up a few times. The chain uses TRBV28 and TRBJ2-2; TRBD1 matches 9 bases. The germline CDR1 and CDR2 sequences are MDHEN and SYDVKM. Trimming at V came to 1 base and at J to 11 bases, leaving 5 bases not matched to a gene. The CDR3 is 14 residues long. CDR3 bases: TGTGCCAGCAGTTTATTGGGACAGGGCAGTGAGCTGTTTTTT. This translates into CASSLLGQGSELFF.

This clonotype has a count of ten or more. The chain combines TRBV7-2 with TRBJ2-3; TRBD2 matches at 7 bases. This CDR3 is built from 14 residues. V was clipped by 2 bases and J by 2 bases; unmatched bases: 1. The germline gives CDR1 SGHTA, CDR2 FQGNSA. DNA of the CDR3: TGTGCCAGCAGCTTACTAGCGGTCACAGATACGCAGTATTTT. The encoded protein is CASSLLAVTDTQYF.

This clonotype was seen ten or more times. This chain connects TRBV5-5 to TRBJ2-2; D is ambiguous. Trimming took off 1 base at V and 0 bases at J, with 7 bases between the two ends. The germline V gene encodes CDR1 SGHKS and CDR2 YYEKEE (reference sequence). The CDR3 runs 15 residues. The CDR3 DNA is TGTGCCAGCAGCTTGCAGCCTTCGAACACCGGGGAGCTGTTTTTT. Amino acid sequence: CASSLQPSNTGELFF.

At least ten counts were recorded for this clonotype. The chain uses TRBV5-1 and TRBJ2-2; D is perhaps TRBD1 or TRBD2 (6 bases each). The V and J ends lost 8 bases and 3 bases respectively, with 20 bases between them. From germline, CDR1 is SGHRS and CDR2 YFSETQ. CDR3 length: 16 amino acids. The CDR3 DNA reads TGCGCCAGTGGGGGGCCGGGTAGCGGTTACACCGGGGAGCTGTTTTTT. Encoded protein: CASGGPGSGYTGELFF.

The chain uses TRBV7-6 and TRBJ2-5; the D gene is possibly TRBD2 (5 bases). V lost 0 bases and J 4 bases, leaving 15 bases between the germline ends. Germline CDR1 and CDR2: SGHVS and FNYEAQ. The length of the CDR3 is 16 residues. The CDR3, as DNA: TGTGCCAGCAGCTTAGCGCTGGGCGGGCACAGAGAGACCCAGTACTTC. Its protein product is CASSLALGGHRETQYF.

This clonotype has just a few counts. V gene TRBV19 combines with J gene TRBJ2-4; the D is unclear. Germline CDR1 and CDR2: LNHDA and SQIVND (reference sequence). This CDR3 spans 15 amino acids. Deletions cut 5 bases from V and 2 bases from J, with 13 bases between. The CDR3 bases are TGTGCCAGTAGTCCCCTCACAGTCCCCAAAAACATTCAGTACTTC. Translated, it gives CASSPLTVPKNIQYF.

The V gene is TRBV5-1, the J gene TRBJ2-5; the D gene is possibly TRBD2 (6 bases). CDR3 length equals 13 residues. V lost 4 bases, J lost 5 bases, and 12 bases lay in between. The germline V gene has CDR1 SGHRS and CDR2 YFSETQ. The CDR3 region is CASSGDLRETQYF. CDR3 DNA: TGCGCCAGCAGCGGGGACTTGCGGGAGACCCAGTACTTC.

The chain uses TRBV7-9 and TRBJ1-4, with TRBD1 identical over 11 bases. The CDR3 extends over 16 amino acids. With V trimmed by 4 bases and J by 10 bases, 11 bases remained unmatched. The germline CDR1 and CDR2 sequences are SEHNR and FQNEAQ (reference sequence). The CDR3 sequence: CASSSPGTGGLAKLFF. Here the CDR3 DNA reads TGTGCCAGCAGCTCCCCAGGGACAGGGGGATTGGCAAAACTGTTTTTT. The complete variable domain, with remaining parts taken from reference TRBV7-9 and TRBJ1-4, reads DTGVSQNPRHKITKRGQNVTFRCDPISEHNRLYWYRQTLGQGPEFLTYFQNEAQLEKSRLLSDRFSAERPKGSFSTLEIQRTEQGDSAMYLCASSSPGTGGLAKLFFGSGTQLSVL.